This T cell receptor beta chain was recovered during a study of PD-1 blockade in classical Hodgkin lymphoma. Regarding the study as a whole: Healthy donors reportedly exceeded newly diagnosed patients in baseline TCR diversity.

Per the germline V gene, CDR1 is MNHEY and CDR2 is SVGAGI. Trimming cost V 0 bases and J 3 bases, with 9 bases left between them. CDR3 size: 15 residues. Time point given: newly diagnosed, previously untreated cHL patient sample. As for this clone: The target antigen is unknown.

Some clones are missing from TCRdb's copy, which holds only in-frame ones; the method was immunoSEQ multiplex PCR. The sample consists of tens of thousands of clones, approximately 91% of them appearing once. Sequenced sample: peripheral blood mononuclear cells (PBMCs). The chain joins TRBV6-5 to TRBJ1-3; D is possibly TRBD1 (6 bases). This clonotype was sampled from a human donor with classical Hodgkin lymphoma. The CDR3 region has the DNA TGTGCCAGCAGTTACTCGGGGGCGGGTGGAAACACCATATATTTT. It codes for CASSYSGAGGNTIYF.